The 9 T cell receptor beta chains below were found in one sample sequenced in a study of blood T cell repertoires in COVID-19. Repertoires were generated with immunoSEQ multiplex PCR, while TCRdb's copy carries only in-frame clones and drops some. Counted here are some 250,000 clones, 88% occurring once; the ten biggest clones make up around 0.98%. The sequenced sample consisted of peripheral blood. Source of these receptors: a woman aged 40-49 years who had recovered from COVID-19.

The chain couples TRBV7-9 to TRBJ2-2; tentative D call: TRBD2 (7 bases). Per germline, CDR1 SEHNR and CDR2 FQNEAQ (reference sequence). Between the trimmed V and J ends, which lost 10 bases and 0 bases, there was a span of 12 bases. The length of the CDR3 is 14 residues. CDR3 in DNA: TGTGCCACCGGGGGGCGGACGAACACCGGGGAGCTGTTTTTT. It specifies CATGGRTNTGELFF.

The genes are TRBV12-3 or TRBV12-4 and TRBJ1-5; perhaps TRBD1 as D (5 bases). V was shortened by 8 bases and J by 2 bases, with 10 bases between the two germline ends. The length of the CDR3 is 13 residues. CDR3 sequence (DNA): TGTGCCAGCGGGGGGGTGGGCAATCAGCCCCAGCATTTT. Protein: CASGGVGNQPQHF.

The rearrangement uses TRBV27 and TRBJ1-2; tentative D call: TRBD1 (5 bases). This CDR3 contains 12 residues. Trimming pared 6 bases from V and 10 bases from J, leaving 15 bases between. Germline V gene data show CDR1 as MNHEY and CDR2 as SMNVEV (reference sequence). CDR3 nucleotide sequence: TGTGCCAGCAGGCTGGGGCGGCATCTCTACACCTTC. Amino acid sequence: CASRLGRHLYTF.

This clone has more than one count but fewer than ten. The genes are TRBV10-3 and TRBJ1-5; a possible D gene is TRBD1 (5 bases). The CDR3 is made up of 17 amino acids. V lost 3 bases, J lost 3 bases, and 18 bases lay in between. CDR1 ENHRY and CDR2 SYGVKD come from the germline V gene. CDR3 DNA: TGTGCCATCAGTGAAGGGCCGGGGGGAGTACACAATCAGCCCCAGCATTTT. Translating it yields CAISEGPGGVHNQPQHF.

The V gene is TRBV6-2 or TRBV6-3, the J gene TRBJ1-5; possibly TRBD1 for D (6 bases). Trimming pared 6 bases from V and 1 base from J, leaving 34 bases between. Germline lookup yields CDR1 MNHEY and CDR2 SVGEGT. This CDR3 is 22 amino acids long. The chain's CDR3 is CASSRRRTQTGTTFRSNQPQHF. CDR3 sequence (DNA): TGTGCCAGCAGCCGACGGCGGACCCAAACCGGGACAACGTTCAGAAGCAATCAGCCCCAGCATTTT.

The chain employs TRBV7-8 and TRBJ1-4; a possible D gene is TRBD1 (6 bases). V dropped 1 base and J dropped 6 bases, with 15 bases sitting between them. Per germline, CDR1 SGHVS and CDR2 FQNEAQ. CDR3 size: 16 residues. CDR3 residues: CASSLVWRGADEKLFF. The DNA for the CDR3 is TGTGCCAGCAGCTTAGTTTGGCGGGGGGCGGATGAAAAACTGTTTTTT. Filled out from reference TRBV7-8 and TRBJ1-4, the complete variable domain reads GAGVSQSPRYKVAKRGQDVALRCDPISGHVSLFWYQQALGQGPEFLTYFQNEAQLDKSGLPSDRFFAERPEGSVSTLKIQRTQQEDSAVYLCASSLVWRGADEKLFFGSGTQLSVL.

In DNA, the CDR3 is TGTGCCAGCAGCCCAAACAGGGTAGAACCCCCATACAATGAGCAGTTCTTC. Amino acid sequence: CASSPNRVEPPYNEQFF. This chain joins TRBV7-8 and TRBJ2-1; weak D call: TRBD1 (6 bases). V shed 5 bases and J shed 4 bases, with 21 bases lying between them. CDR3 length: 17 amino acids. In germline, CDR1 is SGHVS, CDR2 FQNEAQ.

In its sample, this clone was seen once. The chain employs TRBV25-1 and TRBJ1-6, with 8 nucleotides matching TRBD1. Germline trimming cut 1 base from V and 7 bases from J; bases unmatched to any gene: 6. The CDR3 is made up of 16 amino acids. Germline CDR1 MGHDK, CDR2 SYGVNS. The CDR3 DNA reads as TGTGCCAGCAGTGAATGGGGCAGGGGGCTGAATTCACCCCTCCACTTT. Residues: CASSEWGRGLNSPLHF.

The chain has TRBV7-2 and TRBJ1-2; D gene unclear. This CDR3 is 16 amino acids long. Trimming shortened V by 1 base and J by 0 bases, and 12 bases separated the two germline ends. CDR1 is SGHTA and CDR2 is FQGNSA in the germline V gene. CDR3 nucleotide sequence: TGTGCCAGCAGCTTAGGGCCCCACCAAGCTAACTATGGCTACACCTTC. It encodes CASSLGPHQANYGYTF.